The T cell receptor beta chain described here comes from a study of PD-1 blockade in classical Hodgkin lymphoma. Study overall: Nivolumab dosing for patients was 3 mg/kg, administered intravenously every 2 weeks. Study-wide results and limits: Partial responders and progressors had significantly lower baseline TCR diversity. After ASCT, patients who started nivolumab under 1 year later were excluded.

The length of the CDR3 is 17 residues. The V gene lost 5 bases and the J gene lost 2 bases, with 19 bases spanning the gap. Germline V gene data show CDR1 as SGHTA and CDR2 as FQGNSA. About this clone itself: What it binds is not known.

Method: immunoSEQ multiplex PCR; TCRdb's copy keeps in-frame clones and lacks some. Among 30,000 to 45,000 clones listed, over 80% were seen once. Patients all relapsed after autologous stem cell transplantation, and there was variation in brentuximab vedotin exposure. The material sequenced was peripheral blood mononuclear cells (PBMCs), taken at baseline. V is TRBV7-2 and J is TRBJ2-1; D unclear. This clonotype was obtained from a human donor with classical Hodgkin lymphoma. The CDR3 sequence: CASSPQDPRWAYNEQFF. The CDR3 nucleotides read TGTGCCAGCAGCCCCCAGGACCCCCGATGGGCCTACAATGAGCAGTTCTTC.